This is a list of T cell receptor beta chains from one sample in a study of shared clonotypes between healthy human individuals. Measured with immunoSEQ multiplex PCR; TCRdb has only the in-frame clones, and not every one. The sample has more than 2 million clones, about 94% seen once. The sample comprised naive CD4+ T cells sorted from blood. The receptors stem from a man aged 18 to 30 in good health. The CDR3 runs from the conserved cysteine through the conserved F or W. The D gene is left open where the match is weak. Clone size is given for some rows only: seen once, a few or many times, or a class if the clone is expanded.

v_gene	abundance	j_gene	d_gene	CDR3nt	CDR3aa
TRBV5-6	few	TRBJ1-2	.	TGTGCCAGCAGCCCGACAGGAGCTTATGGCTACACCTTC	CASSPTGAYGYTF
TRBV6-5	.	TRBJ1-5	.	TGTGCCAGCAGTCAGGTTGACAATCAGCCCCAGCATTTT	CASSQVDNQPQHF
TRBV7-2	.	TRBJ2-3	.	TGTGCCAGCAGCTCCCATGCTCCACCAGCAGATACGCAGTATTTT	CASSSHAPPADTQYF
TRBV30	.	TRBJ1-1	TRBD1	TGTGCCTGGAGTCCTTCGACAGGGAGTCCCACTGAAGCTTTCTTT	CAWSPSTGSPTEAFF
TRBV5-1	.	TRBJ1-3	.	TGCGCCAGCAGCTTGGGAGGGGGAACCTCTGGAAACACCATATATTTT	CASSLGGGTSGNTIYF
TRBV6-5	.	TRBJ2-7	TRBD2	TGTGCCAGCAGTTCCCGGCTAGCGGGAAACCTAGAGCAGTACTTC	CASSSRLAGNLEQYF
TRBV6-1	.	TRBJ1-1	TRBD1	TGTGCCAGCAGTGCGACAGGGATGAACACTGAAGCTTTCTTT	CASSATGMNTEAFF
TRBV7-9	once	TRBJ2-5	TRBD2	TGTGCCAGCAGCCCGCGAGGAGCGGGAGGTGTATTGGAGACCCAGTACTTC	CASSPRGAGGVLETQYF
TRBV29-1	.	TRBJ1-2	.	TGCAGCGTTATTCAGGCTTCAGACTATGGCTACACCTTC	CSVIQASDYGYTF
TRBV9	.	TRBJ1-1	.	TGTGCCAGCAGCGTAGGACCCACGATGAACACTGAAGCTTTCTTT	CASSVGPTMNTEAFF
TRBV18	.	TRBJ2-7	.	TGTGCCAGCTCACCAGTCACTACTCCTACCTACGAGCAGTACTTC	CASSPVTTPTYEQYF
TRBV5-1	.	TRBJ2-2	TRBD1	TGCGCCAGCAGCTTTTCCGACAGGGAAGGGACCGGGGAGCTGTTTTTT	CASSFSDREGTGELFF